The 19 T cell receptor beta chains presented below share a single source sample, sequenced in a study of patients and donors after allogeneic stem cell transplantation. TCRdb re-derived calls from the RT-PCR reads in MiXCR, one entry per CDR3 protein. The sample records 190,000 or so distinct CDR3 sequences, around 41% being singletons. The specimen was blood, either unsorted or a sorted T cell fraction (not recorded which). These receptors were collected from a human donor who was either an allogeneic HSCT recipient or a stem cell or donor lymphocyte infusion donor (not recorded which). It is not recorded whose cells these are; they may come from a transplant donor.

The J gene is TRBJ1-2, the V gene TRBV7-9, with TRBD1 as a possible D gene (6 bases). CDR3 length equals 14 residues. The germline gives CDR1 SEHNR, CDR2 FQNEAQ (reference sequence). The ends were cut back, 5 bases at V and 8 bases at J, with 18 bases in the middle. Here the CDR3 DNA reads TGTGCCAGCAGCCAGCAGGACAGCCGACGGGGCTACACCTTC. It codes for CASSQQDSRRGYTF.

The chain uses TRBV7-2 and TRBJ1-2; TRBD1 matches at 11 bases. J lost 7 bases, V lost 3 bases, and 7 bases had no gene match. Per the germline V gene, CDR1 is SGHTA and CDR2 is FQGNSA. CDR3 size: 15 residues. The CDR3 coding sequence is TGTGCCAGCAGCTTCCGGACAGGGGGCTCCACTGGCTACACCTTC. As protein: CASSFRTGGSTGYTF.

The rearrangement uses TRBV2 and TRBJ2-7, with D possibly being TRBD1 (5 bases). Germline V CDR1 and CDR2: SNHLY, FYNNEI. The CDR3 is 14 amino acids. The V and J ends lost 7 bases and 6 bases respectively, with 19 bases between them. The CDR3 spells CASMGVGAPGEQYF. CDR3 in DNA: TGTGCCAGCATGGGTGTAGGGGCTCCCGGCGAGCAGTACTTC.

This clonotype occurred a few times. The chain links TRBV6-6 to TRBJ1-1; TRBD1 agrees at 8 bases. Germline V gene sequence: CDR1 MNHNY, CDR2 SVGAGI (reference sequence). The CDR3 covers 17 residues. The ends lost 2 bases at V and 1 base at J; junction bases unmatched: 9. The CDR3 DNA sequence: TGTGCCAGCAGTTACCTCCCACCGGGGACAGGGAACACTGAAGCTTTCTTT. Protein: CASSYLPPGTGNTEAFF.

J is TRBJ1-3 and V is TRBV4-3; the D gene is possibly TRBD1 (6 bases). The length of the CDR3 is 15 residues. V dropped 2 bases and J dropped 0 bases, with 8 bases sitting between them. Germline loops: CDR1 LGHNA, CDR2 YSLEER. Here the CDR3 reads CASSQNRASGNTIYF. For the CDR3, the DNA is TGCGCCAGCAGCCAAAACAGGGCCTCTGGAAACACCATATATTTT.

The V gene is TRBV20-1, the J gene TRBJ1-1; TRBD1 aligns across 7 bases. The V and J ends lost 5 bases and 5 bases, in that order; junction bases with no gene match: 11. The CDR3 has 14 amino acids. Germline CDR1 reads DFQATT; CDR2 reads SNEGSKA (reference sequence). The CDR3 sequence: CSAPGQAGGTEAFF. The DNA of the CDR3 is TGCAGTGCTCCTGGACAGGCAGGAGGTACTGAAGCTTTCTTT.

CDR3 protein: CASSFEGIGYGYTF. The CDR3 DNA reads as TGTGCCAGCAGTTTTGAGGGCATCGGCTATGGCTACACCTTC. The rearrangement uses TRBV12-3 or TRBV12-4 and TRBJ1-2; no clear D gene. The CDR3 consists of 14 residues. With 3 bases removed from V and 4 bases from J, the gap between germline ends came to 12 bases.

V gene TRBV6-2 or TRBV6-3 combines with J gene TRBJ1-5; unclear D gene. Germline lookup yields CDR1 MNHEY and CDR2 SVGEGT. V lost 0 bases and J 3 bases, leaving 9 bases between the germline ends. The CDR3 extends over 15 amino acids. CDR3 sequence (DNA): TGTGCCAGCAGTTACTCGCAGGCCTACAATCAGCCCCAGCATTTT. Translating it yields CASSYSQAYNQPQHF.

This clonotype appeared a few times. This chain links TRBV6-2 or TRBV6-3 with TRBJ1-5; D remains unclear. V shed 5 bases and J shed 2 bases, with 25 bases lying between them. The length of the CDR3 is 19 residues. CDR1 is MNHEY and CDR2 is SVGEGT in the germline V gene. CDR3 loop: CASSPLAGPKSGGNQPQHF. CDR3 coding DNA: TGTGCCAGCAGTCCCCTGGCGGGTCCGAAATCGGGCGGCAATCAGCCCCAGCATTTT.

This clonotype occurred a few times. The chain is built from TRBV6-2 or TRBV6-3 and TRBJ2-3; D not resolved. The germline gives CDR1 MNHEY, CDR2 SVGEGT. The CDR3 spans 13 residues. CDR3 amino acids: CATLHLRPDTQYF. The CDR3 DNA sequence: TGTGCAACACTCCACCTTCGGCCAGATACGCAGTATTTT.

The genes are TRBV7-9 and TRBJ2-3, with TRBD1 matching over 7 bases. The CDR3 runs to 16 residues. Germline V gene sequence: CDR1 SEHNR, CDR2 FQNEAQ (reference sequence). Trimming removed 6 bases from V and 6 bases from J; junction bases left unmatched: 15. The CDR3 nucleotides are TGTGCCAGCAGGGATGAGACAGGGATTAGCATGGATACGCAGTATTTT. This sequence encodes CASRDETGISMDTQYF.

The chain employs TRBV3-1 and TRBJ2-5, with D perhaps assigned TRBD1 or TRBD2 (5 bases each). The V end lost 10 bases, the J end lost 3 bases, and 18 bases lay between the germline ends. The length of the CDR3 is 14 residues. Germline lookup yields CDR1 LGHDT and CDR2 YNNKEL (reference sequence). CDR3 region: CATVYGTAEETQYF. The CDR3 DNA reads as TGTGCCACCGTTTACGGGACGGCGGAAGAGACCCAGTACTTC.

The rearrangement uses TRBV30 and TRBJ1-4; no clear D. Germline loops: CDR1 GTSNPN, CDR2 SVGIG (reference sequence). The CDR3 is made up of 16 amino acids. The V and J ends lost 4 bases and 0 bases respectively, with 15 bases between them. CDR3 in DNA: TGTGCCTGGACTTCTTTCGACACTGCAACTAATGAAAAACTGTTTTTT. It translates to CAWTSFDTATNEKLFF.

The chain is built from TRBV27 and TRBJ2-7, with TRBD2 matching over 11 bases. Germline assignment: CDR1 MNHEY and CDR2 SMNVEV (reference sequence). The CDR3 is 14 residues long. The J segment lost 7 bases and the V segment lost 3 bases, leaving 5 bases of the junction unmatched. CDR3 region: CASSFGLAGGEQYF. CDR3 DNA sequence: TGTGCCAGCAGTTTCGGGCTAGCGGGAGGTGAGCAGTACTTC.

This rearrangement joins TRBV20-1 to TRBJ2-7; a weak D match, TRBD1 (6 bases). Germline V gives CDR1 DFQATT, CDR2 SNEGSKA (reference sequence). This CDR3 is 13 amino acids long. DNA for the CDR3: TGCAGAGCCATTGACAGGAGCTCCTACGAGCAGTACTTC. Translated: CRAIDRSSYEQYF.

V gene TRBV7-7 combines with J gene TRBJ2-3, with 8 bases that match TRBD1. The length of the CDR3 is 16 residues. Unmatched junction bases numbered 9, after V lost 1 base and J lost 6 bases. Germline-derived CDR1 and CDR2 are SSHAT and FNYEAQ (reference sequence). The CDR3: CASSLGGAGGADTQYF. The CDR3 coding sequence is TGTGCCAGCAGCTTAGGCGGGGCAGGGGGCGCGGATACGCAGTATTTT.

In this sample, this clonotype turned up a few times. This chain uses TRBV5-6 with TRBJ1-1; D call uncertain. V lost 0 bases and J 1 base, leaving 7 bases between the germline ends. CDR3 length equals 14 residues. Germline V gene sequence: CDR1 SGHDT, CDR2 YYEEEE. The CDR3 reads CASSLEDSNTEAFF. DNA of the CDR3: TGTGCCAGCAGCTTGGAAGATTCGAACACTGAAGCTTTCTTT.

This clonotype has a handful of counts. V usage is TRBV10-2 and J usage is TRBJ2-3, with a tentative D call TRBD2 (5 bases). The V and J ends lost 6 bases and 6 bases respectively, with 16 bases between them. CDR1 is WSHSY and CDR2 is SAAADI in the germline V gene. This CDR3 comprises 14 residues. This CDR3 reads CASRAASVEDTQYF. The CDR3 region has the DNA TGCGCCAGCAGAGCGGCGTCGGTGGAGGATACGCAGTATTTT.

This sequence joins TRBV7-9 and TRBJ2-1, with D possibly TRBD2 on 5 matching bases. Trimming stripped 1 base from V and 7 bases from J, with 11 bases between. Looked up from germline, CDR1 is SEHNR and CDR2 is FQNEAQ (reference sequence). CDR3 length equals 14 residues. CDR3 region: CASSLVRAGNEQFF. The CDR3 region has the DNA TGTGCCAGCAGCTTAGTGAGGGCTGGGAATGAGCAGTTCTTC.